The 24 T cell receptor beta chains listed next were all sequenced from one sample in a study of T cells in tuberculosis. TCRdb keeps only in-frame clones here, not all; method: immunoSEQ multiplex PCR. The table shows tens of thousands of clones, with roughly 93% occurring only once. The sample comprised PBMCs. The receptors were gathered from a donor aged 10 to 29 with latent tuberculosis or without tuberculosis infection.

The chain has TRBV11-1 and TRBJ2-7; D perhaps matches TRBD1 (5 bases). Germline-derived CDR1 and CDR2 are SGHAT and FQDESV (reference sequence). Trimming shortened V by 2 bases and J by 1 base, and 9 bases separated the two germline ends. The length of the CDR3 is 14 residues. CDR3 protein: CASSLIRTSYEQYF. CDR3 nucleotide sequence: TGTGCCAGCAGCTTAATACGGACATCCTACGAGCAGTACTTC.

V and J are TRBV14 and TRBJ1-2; D remains unclear. The V and J ends lost 1 base and 0 bases respectively, with 9 bases between them. This CDR3 contains 15 residues. Germline-derived CDR1 and CDR2 are SGHDN and FVKESK. The CDR3 here is CASSQGPGANYGYTF. The CDR3 nucleotides are TGTGCCAGCAGCCAAGGGCCCGGGGCTAACTATGGCTACACCTTC.

CDR3 bases: TGTGCCAGCAGCATGGGACAGGGGTCCTCCTACGAGCAGTACTTC. Amino acid sequence: CASSMGQGSSYEQYF. The gene calls are TRBV7-2 and TRBJ2-7; 10 nucleotides match TRBD1. The ends lost 5 bases at V and 0 bases at J; junction bases unmatched: 4. The CDR3 covers 15 residues. Per the germline V gene, CDR1 is SGHTA and CDR2 is FQGNSA.

This clone has only one observation. The chain couples TRBV5-1 to TRBJ1-1; possibly TRBD1 for D (5 bases). V lost 4 bases to trimming and J lost 0 bases, with 13 bases between them. Germline lookup yields CDR1 SGHRS and CDR2 YFSETQ. This CDR3 contains 15 residues. CDR3 DNA: TGCGCCAGCAGCCCTAAGACAGCCTTGAACACTGAAGCTTTCTTT. This codes for CASSPKTALNTEAFF. The entire variable domain, with the rest obtained from reference TRBV5-1 and TRBJ1-1, is as follows: KAGVTQTPRYLIKTRGQQVTLSCSPISGHRSVSWYQQTPGQGLQFLFEYFSETQRNKGNFPGRFSGRQFSNSRSEMNVSTLELGDSALYLCASSPKTALNTEAFFGQGTRLTVV.

V usage is TRBV23-1 and J usage is TRBJ1-5; TRBD1 is a possible D gene (6 bases). Being an ORF, TRBV23-1 has a function that is uncertain. With 9 bases removed from V and 0 bases from J, the gap between germline ends came to 15 bases. The CDR3 is made up of 15 amino acids. The DNA of the CDR3 is TGCGCCAGAAGAGTCCAGGGGAATAGCAATCAGCCCCAGCATTTT. As protein: CARRVQGNSNQPQHF.

The genes are TRBV15 and TRBJ2-1; D possibly corresponds to TRBD2 (6 bases). The ends were cut back, 0 bases at V and 0 bases at J, with 12 bases in the middle. This CDR3 is built from 17 residues. Germline V lookup: CDR1 LNHNV, CDR2 YYDKDF (reference sequence). The CDR3 DNA reads as TGTGCCACCAGCAGAGAGGCGGCGGGGAACTCCTACAATGAGCAGTTCTTC. Its translation is CATSREAAGNSYNEQFF.

The V gene is TRBV12-5, the J gene TRBJ2-1; D may be TRBD2 (7 bases). V gave up 5 bases and J gave up 8 bases, with 19 bases separating them. Germline V CDR1 and CDR2: LGHNT, FRNRAP. The CDR3 is 15 residues long. The CDR3 here is CASGPTGGAHYEQFF. DNA of the CDR3: TGTGCTAGTGGTCCGACTGGGGGGGCACACTATGAGCAGTTCTTC. The variable domain in full, completed from reference TRBV12-5 and TRBJ2-1, reads DARVTQTPRHKVTEMGQEVTMRCQPILGHNTVFWYRQTMMQGLELLAYFRNRAPLDDSGMPKDRFSAEMPDATLATLKIQPSEPRDSAVYFCASGPTGGAHYEQFFGPGTRLTVL.

The chain employs TRBV6-4 and TRBJ2-3, with 9 positions matching TRBD2. J lost 0 bases, V lost 0 bases, and 1 base had no gene match. The CDR3 spans 16 residues. The V gene's germline CDR1 is MRHNA and CDR2 SNTAGT. The CDR3 DNA reads TGTGCCAGCAGTGACTCGGCGGGGGGGAGCACAGATACGCAGTATTTT. Encoded protein: CASSDSAGGSTDTQYF.

The gene calls are TRBV19 and TRBJ1-1, with 7 bases that match TRBD1. Per germline, CDR1 LNHDA and CDR2 SQIVND (reference sequence). This CDR3 is built from 16 residues. Trimming cost V 1 base and J 4 bases; bases outside gene matches: 9. The CDR3 DNA follows: TGTGCCAGTAGTATAGTACCGGGACAGTCAATCACTGAAGCTTTCTTT. This sequence encodes CASSIVPGQSITEAFF.

The rearrangement links TRBV7-8 to TRBJ2-1, with D perhaps matching TRBD1 (5 bases). Germline V gives CDR1 SGHVS, CDR2 FQNEAQ. Trimming shortened V by 1 base and J by 7 bases, and 11 bases separated the two germline ends. The CDR3 extends over 14 amino acids. CDR3 protein: CASSLGGRINEQFF. In DNA, the CDR3 is TGTGCCAGCAGCTTAGGGGGCAGGATAAATGAGCAGTTCTTC.

The rearrangement links TRBV5-8 to TRBJ2-7; 8 bases are shared with TRBD1. CDR3 length: 15 amino acids. The germline gives CDR1 SGHTS, CDR2 YDEGEE. With 1 base clipped from V and 4 bases from J, the junction kept 7 bases outside the gene matches. This chain's CDR3 is CASSLTGGGGYEQYF. The DNA of the CDR3 is TGTGCCAGCAGCTTGACAGGGGGTGGAGGTTACGAGCAGTACTTC. The full variable domain, with the rest looked up from reference TRBV5-8 and TRBJ2-7, is EAGVTQSPTHLIKTRGQQATLRCSPISGHTSVYWYQQALGLGLQFLLWYDEGEERNRGNFPPRFSGRQFPNYSSELNVNALELEDSALYLCASSLTGGGGYEQYFGPGTRLTVT.

The chain has TRBV7-9 and TRBJ2-1, with TRBD2 as a possible D gene (7 bases). This CDR3 region has 15 residues. In germline, CDR1 is SEHNR, CDR2 FQNEAQ (reference sequence). V lost 1 base to trimming and J lost 6 bases, with 13 bases between them. The CDR3 sequence: CASSLGGGASNEQFF. Here the CDR3 DNA reads TGTGCCAGCAGCTTAGGAGGGGGGGCCTCCAATGAGCAGTTCTTC.

The rearrangement uses TRBV5-5 and TRBJ2-7; D might be TRBD1 (6 bases). This CDR3 spans 16 amino acids. Germline loops: CDR1 SGHKS, CDR2 YYEKEE (reference sequence). V was trimmed by 0 bases and J by 3 bases, leaving 16 bases between them. Here the CDR3 reads CASSLDDRSVVYEQYF. The CDR3 DNA follows: TGTGCCAGCAGCTTGGACGACAGGTCCGTCGTCTACGAGCAGTACTTC.

DNA for the CDR3: TGTGCCAGCAGCCCAAGACAGGGGGCCTACGAGCAGTACTTC. Translation gives CASSPRQGAYEQYF. The chain carries TRBV11-2 and TRBJ2-7, with 9 bases identical to TRBD1. The germline CDR1 and CDR2 sequences are SGHAT and FQNNGV. The CDR3 sequence is 14 residues long. V lost 5 bases to trimming and J lost 2 bases; unmatched junction nucleotides: 4.

CDR3 DNA: TGTGCCAGCAGCTTAGTTTTAGGAGGGTACAATCAGCCCCAGCATTTT. Residues: CASSLVLGGYNQPQHF. The chain links TRBV7-2 to TRBJ1-5, with D hard to call. The CDR3 runs 16 residues. V was trimmed by 1 base and J by 3 bases, leaving 13 bases between them. Germline V CDR1 and CDR2: SGHTA, FQGNSA.

V usage is TRBV7-2 and J usage is TRBJ1-4, with TRBD1 as a possible D gene (6 bases). In germline, CDR1 is SGHTA, CDR2 FQGNSA. The CDR3 is 11 residues long. Trimming left V 3 bases short and J 13 bases short, with 9 bases between. The CDR3 region has the DNA TGTGCCAGCAGCTTCGACAGGTTACTGTTTTTT. It yields the protein CASSFDRLLFF.

This chain uses TRBV10-3 with TRBJ2-7; possibly TRBD2 for D (7 bases). The CDR3 is made up of 13 amino acids. Between the trimmed V and J ends, which lost 7 bases and 4 bases, there was a span of 14 bases. The germline CDR1 and CDR2 sequences are ENHRY and SYGVKD. Here the CDR3 reads CAITGGASYEQYF. In DNA, the CDR3 is TGTGCCATCACGGGGGGCGCGAGTTACGAGCAGTACTTC.

The CDR3 sequence is CASSGRDPVYEQYF. CDR3 bases: TGTGCCAGCAGCGGGAGAGACCCGGTCTACGAGCAGTACTTC. The chain couples TRBV5-5 to TRBJ2-7, with a tentative D call TRBD2 (5 bases). In germline, CDR1 is SGHKS, CDR2 YYEKEE (reference sequence). Trimming removed 4 bases from V and 3 bases from J, with 14 bases in between. The CDR3 loop spans 14 amino acids.

V usage is TRBV4-3 and J usage is TRBJ2-7, with 10 bases matching TRBD2. The V and J ends lost 1 base and 2 bases, in that order; junction bases with no gene match: 11. The CDR3 contains 18 residues. CDR1 is LGHNA, CDR2 YSLEER, per germline. The CDR3 coding sequence is TGCGCCAGCAGCCAAGGGGTAGCGGGGGGTAAATTTACCTACGAGCAGTACTTC. Protein: CASSQGVAGGKFTYEQYF.

The CDR3 sequence is CASSHLGHDTYEQYF. CDR3 nucleotide sequence: TGTGCCAGCAGCCACCTAGGACATGACACCTACGAGCAGTACTTC. The rearrangement joins TRBV5-4 to TRBJ2-7, with D possibly TRBD1 on 5 matching bases. V was pared by 4 bases and J by 2 bases, with 16 bases between. The CDR3 extends over 15 amino acids. Germline V gene lookup returns CDR1 SGHNT and CDR2 YYREEE (reference sequence).

The chain joins TRBV4-2 to TRBJ1-2, with a weak D call TRBD1 (6 bases). This CDR3 has 14 residues. In germline, CDR1 is LGHNA, CDR2 YNFKEQ. V was shortened by 0 bases and J by 8 bases, with 13 bases between the two germline ends. The CDR3 here is CASSQDRRQGGYTF. Here the CDR3 DNA reads TGTGCCAGCAGCCAAGATCGGAGGCAGGGGGGCTACACCTTC.

The rearrangement links TRBV19 to TRBJ2-3; TRBD2 is a possible D gene (5 bases). CDR3 length equals 15 residues. The germline CDR1 and CDR2 sequences are LNHDA and SQIVND (reference sequence). Trimming stripped 3 bases from V and 2 bases from J, with 12 bases between. The CDR3 DNA follows: TGTGCCAGTAGTATGACGGAGGAGCTCACAGATACGCAGTATTTT. Translating gives CASSMTEELTDTQYF.

The J gene is TRBJ2-1, the V gene TRBV6-1; TRBD2 matches at 11 bases. J was trimmed by 2 bases and V by 1 base; bases with no gene match: 1. The CDR3 spans 16 residues. Germline CDR1 MNHNS, CDR2 SASEGT. The CDR3 here is CASSEGSGGAYNEQFF. CDR3 coding DNA: TGTGCCAGCAGTGAAGGTAGCGGGGGGGCCTACAATGAGCAGTTCTTC.

This clone was observed a handful of times. The V and J genes are TRBV5-4 and TRBJ2-7; no clear D. The CDR3 contains 14 residues. Trimming shortened V by 1 base and J by 2 bases, and 10 bases separated the two germline ends. CDR1 and CDR2 (germline): SGHNT, YYREEE (reference sequence). The CDR3: CASSLQYQPYEQYF. CDR3 nucleotide sequence: TGTGCCAGCAGCTTGCAGTACCAACCCTACGAGCAGTACTTC.